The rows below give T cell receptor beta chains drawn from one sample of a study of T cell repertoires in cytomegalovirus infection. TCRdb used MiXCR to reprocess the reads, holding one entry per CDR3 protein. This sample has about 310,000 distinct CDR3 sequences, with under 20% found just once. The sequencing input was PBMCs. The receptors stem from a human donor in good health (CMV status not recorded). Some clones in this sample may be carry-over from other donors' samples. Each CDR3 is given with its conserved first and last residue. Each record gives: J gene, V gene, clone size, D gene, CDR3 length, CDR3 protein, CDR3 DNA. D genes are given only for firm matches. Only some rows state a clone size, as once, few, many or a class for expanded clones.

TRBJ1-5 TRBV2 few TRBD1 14 CASGERQGNQPQHF TGTGCCAGCGGAGAAAGACAGGGGAATCAGCCCCAGCATTTT
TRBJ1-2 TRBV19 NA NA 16 CASRDPAGGADYGYTF TGTGCCAGTAGGGATCCGGCGGGGGGAGCTGACTATGGCTACACCTTC
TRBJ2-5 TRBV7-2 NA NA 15 CASSPKSIGGETQYF TGTGCCAGCAGCCCCAAGAGTATAGGGGGGGAGACCCAGTACTTC
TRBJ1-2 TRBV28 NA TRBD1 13 CASRTGGWTGYTF TGTGCCAGCAGGACAGGGGGCTGGACTGGCTACACCTTC
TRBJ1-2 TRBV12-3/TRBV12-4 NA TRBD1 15 CASSPGTGGFYGYTF TGTGCCAGCAGTCCCGGGACAGGGGGCTTCTATGGCTACACCTTC
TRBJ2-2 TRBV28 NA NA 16 CASSLGVPERAGELFF TGTGCCAGCAGTTTAGGGGTTCCGGAGAGAGCCGGGGAGCTGTTTTTT
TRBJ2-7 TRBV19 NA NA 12 CASNDGSYEQYF TGTGCCAGTAATGACGGTAGCTACGAGCAGTACTTC
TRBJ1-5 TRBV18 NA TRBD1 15 CASSGQGERNQPQHF TGTGCCAGCTCAGGACAGGGGGAACGCAATCAGCCCCAGCATTTT
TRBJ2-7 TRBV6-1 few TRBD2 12 CASSSGGPEQYF TGTGCCAGCAGTTCGGGGGGTCCCGAGCAGTACTTC
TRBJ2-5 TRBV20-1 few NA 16 CSARVGDAPGEETQYF TGCAGTGCTAGAGTTGGGGACGCCCCAGGAGAAGAGACCCAGTACTTC
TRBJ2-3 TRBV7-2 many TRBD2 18 CASSFQSGGSSRTDTQYF TGTGCCAGCAGCTTTCAGAGCGGGGGATCATCCCGCACAGATACGCAGTATTTT
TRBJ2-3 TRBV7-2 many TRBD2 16 CASSPVGGASTDTQYF TGTGCCAGCAGCCCCGTCGGGGGGGCGAGCACAGATACGCAGTATTTT
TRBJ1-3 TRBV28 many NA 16 CASSLSRGVSGNTIYF TGTGCCAGCAGCTTATCAAGGGGGGTCTCTGGAAACACCATATATTTT
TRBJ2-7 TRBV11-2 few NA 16 CASSSTPIGLGYEQYF TGTGCCAGCAGTAGCACTCCCATAGGGCTCGGCTACGAGCAGTACTTC
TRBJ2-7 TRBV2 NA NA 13 CASRVDSSYEQYF TGTGCCAGCAGGGTGGACAGCTCCTACGAGCAGTACTTC
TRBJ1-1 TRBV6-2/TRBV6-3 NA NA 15 CASSPWTGKGTEAFF TGTGCCAGCAGTCCGTGGACCGGCAAAGGCACTGAAGCTTTCTTT
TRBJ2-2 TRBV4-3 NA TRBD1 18 CASSRNLGGTAHTGELFF TGCGCCAGCAGCCGCAATCTAGGTGGGACAGCCCACACCGGGGAGCTGTTTTTT
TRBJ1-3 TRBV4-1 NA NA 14 CASSQDSYGNTIYF TGCGCCAGCAGCCAAGATTCATACGGAAACACCATATATTTT
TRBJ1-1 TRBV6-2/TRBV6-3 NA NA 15 CASSDRTAKDTEAFF TGTGCCAGCAGTGATAGGACAGCGAAGGACACTGAAGCTTTCTTT
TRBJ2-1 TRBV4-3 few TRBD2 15 CASSQGTSGYNEQFF TGCGCCAGCAGCCAAGGGACTAGCGGATACAATGAGCAGTTCTTC
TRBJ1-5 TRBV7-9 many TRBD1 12 CASSLDDRVQHF TGTGCCAGCAGCTTAGACGACAGGGTCCAGCATTTT
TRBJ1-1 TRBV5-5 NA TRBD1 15 CASSLMTGMNTEAFF TGTGCCAGCAGCTTAATGACAGGGATGAACACTGAAGCTTTCTTT
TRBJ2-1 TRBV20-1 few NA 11 CSAPRWDEQFF TGCAGTGCTCCCCGGTGGGATGAGCAGTTCTTC
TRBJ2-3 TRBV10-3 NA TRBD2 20 CAISESPSGGQPLFTDTQYF TGTGCCATCAGTGAGTCCCCTAGCGGGGGGCAGCCCTTGTTCACAGATACGCAGTATTTT
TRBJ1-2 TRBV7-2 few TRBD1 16 CASSLDRDRANYGYTF TGTGCCAGCAGCTTAGACCGCGACAGGGCTAACTATGGCTACACCTTC
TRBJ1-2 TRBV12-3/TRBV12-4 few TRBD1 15 CASSRRTGGSYGYTF TGTGCCAGCAGTCGAAGGACAGGGGGCTCTTATGGCTACACCTTC
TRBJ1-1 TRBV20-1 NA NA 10 CSAEGTEAFF TGCAGTGCCGAGGGGACTGAAGCTTTCTTT